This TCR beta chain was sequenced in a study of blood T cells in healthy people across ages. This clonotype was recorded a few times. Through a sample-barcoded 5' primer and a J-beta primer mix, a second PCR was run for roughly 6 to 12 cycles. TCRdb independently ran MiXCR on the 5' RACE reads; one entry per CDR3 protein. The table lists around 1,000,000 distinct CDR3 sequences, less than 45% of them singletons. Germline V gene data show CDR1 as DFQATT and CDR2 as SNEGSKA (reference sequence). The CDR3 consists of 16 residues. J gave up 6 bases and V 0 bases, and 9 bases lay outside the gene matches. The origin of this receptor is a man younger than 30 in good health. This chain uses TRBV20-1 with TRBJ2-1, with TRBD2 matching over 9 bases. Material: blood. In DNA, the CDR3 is TGCAGTGCTAGAGACCGCGGTGCGGGGGGGCCCAATGAGCAGTTCTTC. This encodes CSARDRGAGGPNEQFF.